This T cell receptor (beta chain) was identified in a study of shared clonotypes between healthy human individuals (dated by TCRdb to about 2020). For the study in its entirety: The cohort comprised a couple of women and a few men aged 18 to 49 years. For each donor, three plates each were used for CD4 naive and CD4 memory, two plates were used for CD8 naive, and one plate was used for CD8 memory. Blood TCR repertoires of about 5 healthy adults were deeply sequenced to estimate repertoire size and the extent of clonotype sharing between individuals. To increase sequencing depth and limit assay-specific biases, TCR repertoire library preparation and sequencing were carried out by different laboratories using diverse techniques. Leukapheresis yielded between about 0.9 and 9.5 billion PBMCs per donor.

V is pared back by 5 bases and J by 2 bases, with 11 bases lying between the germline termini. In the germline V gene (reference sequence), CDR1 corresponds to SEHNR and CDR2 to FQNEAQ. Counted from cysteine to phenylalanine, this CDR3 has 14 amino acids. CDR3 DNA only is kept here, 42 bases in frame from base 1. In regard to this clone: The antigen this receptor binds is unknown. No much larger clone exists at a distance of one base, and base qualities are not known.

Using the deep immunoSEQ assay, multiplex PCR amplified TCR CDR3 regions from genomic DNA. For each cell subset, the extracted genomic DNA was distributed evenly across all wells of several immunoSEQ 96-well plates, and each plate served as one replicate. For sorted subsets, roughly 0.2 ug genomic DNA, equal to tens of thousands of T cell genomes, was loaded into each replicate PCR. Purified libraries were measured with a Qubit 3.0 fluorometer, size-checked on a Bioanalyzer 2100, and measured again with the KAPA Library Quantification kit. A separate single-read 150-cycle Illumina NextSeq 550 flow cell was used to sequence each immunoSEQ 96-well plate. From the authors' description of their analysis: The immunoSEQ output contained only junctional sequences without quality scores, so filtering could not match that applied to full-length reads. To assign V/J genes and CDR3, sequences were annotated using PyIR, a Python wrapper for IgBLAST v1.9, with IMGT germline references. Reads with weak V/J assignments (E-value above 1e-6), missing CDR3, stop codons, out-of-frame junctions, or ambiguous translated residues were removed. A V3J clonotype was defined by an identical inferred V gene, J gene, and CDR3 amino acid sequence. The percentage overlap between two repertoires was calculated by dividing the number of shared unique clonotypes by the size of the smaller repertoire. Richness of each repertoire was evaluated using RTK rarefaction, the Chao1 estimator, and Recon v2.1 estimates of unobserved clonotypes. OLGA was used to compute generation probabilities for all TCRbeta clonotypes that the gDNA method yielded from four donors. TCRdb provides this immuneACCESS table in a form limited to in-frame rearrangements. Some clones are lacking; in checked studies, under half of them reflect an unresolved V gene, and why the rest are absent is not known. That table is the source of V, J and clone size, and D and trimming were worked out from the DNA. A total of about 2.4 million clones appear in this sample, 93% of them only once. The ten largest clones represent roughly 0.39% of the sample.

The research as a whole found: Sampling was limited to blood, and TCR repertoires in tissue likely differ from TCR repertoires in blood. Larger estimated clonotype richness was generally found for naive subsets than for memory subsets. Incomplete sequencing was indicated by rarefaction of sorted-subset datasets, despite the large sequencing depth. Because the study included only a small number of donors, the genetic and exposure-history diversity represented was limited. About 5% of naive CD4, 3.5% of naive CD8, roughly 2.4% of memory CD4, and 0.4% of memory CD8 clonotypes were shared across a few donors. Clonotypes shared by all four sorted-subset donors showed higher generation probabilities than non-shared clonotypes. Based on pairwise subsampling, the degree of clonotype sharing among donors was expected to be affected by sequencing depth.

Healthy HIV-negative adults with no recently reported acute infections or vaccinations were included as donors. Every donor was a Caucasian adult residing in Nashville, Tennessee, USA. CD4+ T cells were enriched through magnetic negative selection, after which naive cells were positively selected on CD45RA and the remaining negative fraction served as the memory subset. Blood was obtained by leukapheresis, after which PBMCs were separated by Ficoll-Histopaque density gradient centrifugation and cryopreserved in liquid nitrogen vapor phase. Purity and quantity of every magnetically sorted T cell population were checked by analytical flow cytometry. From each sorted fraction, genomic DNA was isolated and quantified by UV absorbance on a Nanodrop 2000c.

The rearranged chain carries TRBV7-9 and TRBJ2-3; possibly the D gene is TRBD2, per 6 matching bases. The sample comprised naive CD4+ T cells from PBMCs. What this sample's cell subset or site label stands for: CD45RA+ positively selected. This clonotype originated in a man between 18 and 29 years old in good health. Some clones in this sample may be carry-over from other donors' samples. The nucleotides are TGTGCCAGCAGCGCGGGACTTCCCACAGATACGCAGTATTTT. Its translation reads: CASSAGLPTDTQYF.